The 30 T cell receptor beta chains below were found in one sample sequenced in a study of shared clonotypes between healthy human individuals. Only in-frame clones appear in the TCRdb table, and some are missing; sequencing was by immunoSEQ multiplex PCR. The table records a few million clones, over 85% of them present only once. The specimen sequenced was naive CD4+ T cells sorted from blood. Stated subset: CD45RA+ positively selected. Receptors were obtained from a man between 18 and 29 years old in good health.

V gene TRBV27 combines with J gene TRBJ2-7; 9 nucleotides match TRBD2. With 5 bases clipped from V and 4 bases from J, the junction kept 9 bases outside the gene matches. This CDR3 spans 15 amino acids. The germline gives CDR1 MNHEY, CDR2 SMNVEV (reference sequence). The CDR3 DNA reads as TGTGCCAGCAGTATAGCGGGGGCCCCGCCTTACGAGCAGTACTTC. It codes for CASSIAGAPPYEQYF.

The chain joins TRBV11-1 to TRBJ2-3, with D tentatively TRBD1 or TRBD2 (5 bases each). This CDR3 region has 14 residues. The germline V and J ends were trimmed by 5 bases and 0 bases, with 9 bases remaining between them. The V gene's germline CDR1 is SGHAT and CDR2 FQDESV (reference sequence). CDR3 nucleotides: TGTGCCAGCAGCAGGGGAGTTAGCACAGATACGCAGTATTTT. Its protein product is CASSRGVSTDTQYF.

The count of this clone is one. This chain connects TRBV7-9 to TRBJ2-1, with 7 positions matching TRBD1. Germline CDR1 is SEHNR and CDR2 is FQNEAQ (reference sequence). The CDR3 is 13 amino acids. V gave up 1 base and J gave up 9 bases; unmatched junction bases: 3. The CDR3 loop reads CASSLEGAIEQFF. In DNA, the CDR3 is TGTGCCAGCAGCTTAGAGGGGGCGATTGAGCAGTTCTTC.

J is TRBJ2-1 and V is TRBV5-1; D is perhaps TRBD1 (6 bases). Per the germline V gene, CDR1 is SGHRS and CDR2 is YFSETQ. The length of the CDR3 is 16 residues. The V end lost 0 bases, the J end lost 3 bases, and 13 bases lay between the germline ends. The CDR3 loop is CASSLGGTGLYNEQFF. The CDR3 DNA reads as TGCGCCAGCAGCTTGGGGGGAACAGGGCTCTACAATGAGCAGTTCTTC.

This clone showed up just a few times. The chain carries TRBV21-1 and TRBJ1-1. TRBV21-1 is annotated as a pseudogene. The CDR3 has 12 residues. CDR3 nucleotide sequence: TGTGCCAGCAGCAATGCGAACACTGAAGCTTTCTTT. Translating gives CASSNANTEAFF.

The rearrangement joins TRBV6-5 to TRBJ1-2, with D hard to call. The V gene's germline CDR1 is MNHEY and CDR2 SVGAGI. V shed 8 bases and J shed 8 bases, with 18 bases lying between them. This CDR3 is built from 13 residues. The chain's CDR3 is CASGPRLVGGYTF. The DNA for the CDR3 is TGTGCCAGCGGACCTCGACTCGTAGGCGGCTACACCTTC.

The chain combines TRBV25-1 with TRBJ2-1, with D possibly being TRBD2 (6 bases). Between the trimmed V and J ends, which lost 6 bases and 14 bases, there was a span of 20 bases. The CDR3 sequence is 13 residues long. Germline V CDR1 and CDR2: MGHDK, SYGVNS. This chain's CDR3 is CASSELRTGVKFF. CDR3 coding DNA: TGTGCCAGCAGCGAGCTTCGAACGGGAGTTAAGTTCTTC.

The CDR3 loop reads CASSLGDFNTQYF. For the CDR3, the DNA is TGTGCCAGCAGCTTAGGGGACTTCAATACGCAGTATTTT. V gene TRBV7-2 combines with J gene TRBJ2-3, with D perhaps TRBD2 (6 bases). The length of the CDR3 is 13 residues. CDR1 is SGHTA and CDR2 is FQGNSA in the germline V gene. The V and J ends lost 1 base and 7 bases respectively, with 9 bases between them.

This chain joins TRBV30 and TRBJ2-5; 9 bases fit TRBD2. V was pared by 3 bases and J by 5 bases, with 10 bases of the junction left unmatched. This CDR3 region has 15 residues. Per germline, CDR1 GTSNPN and CDR2 SVGIG (reference sequence). The DNA of the CDR3 is TGTGCCTGGAGGGGGATAGCGGGAGTAGCGGAGACCCAGTACTTC. Translation gives CAWRGIAGVAETQYF.

This chain joins TRBV5-4 and TRBJ2-3; D gene uncertain. V dropped 1 base and J dropped 6 bases, with 6 bases sitting between them. Germline-derived CDR1 and CDR2 are SGHNT and YYREEE (reference sequence). CDR3 length equals 12 residues. The CDR3 DNA follows: TGTGCCAGCAGCTTGAACTGGGATACGCAGTATTTT. This encodes CASSLNWDTQYF. Looking up the rest from reference TRBV5-4 and TRBJ2-3 gives the full variable domain: ETGVTQSPTHLIKTRGQQVTLRCSSQSGHNTVSWYQQALGQGPQFIFQYYREEENGRGNFPPRFSGLQFPNYSSELNVNALELDDSALYLCASSLNWDTQYFGPGTRLTVL.

This clone was counted once. Other DNA variants within this sample encode the same CDR3. The gene calls are TRBV6-5 and TRBJ1-1; D unclear. Germline assignment: CDR1 MNHEY and CDR2 SVGAGI. V gave up 2 bases and J gave up 3 bases, with 7 bases separating them. The length of the CDR3 is 13 residues. CDR3 sequence (DNA): TGTGCCAGCAGTTACAGCGGGTACACTGAAGCTTTCTTT. Residues: CASSYSGYTEAFF.

Regarding this clone: Other DNA sequences in the same sample also yield this CDR3. The chain joins TRBV18 to TRBJ2-7; 8 bases are shared with TRBD1. V lost 3 bases, J lost 0 bases, and 4 bases stayed unmatched. This CDR3 has 15 residues. The germline V gene encodes CDR1 KGHSH and CDR2 LQKENI. CDR3 amino acids: CASSPGQANSYEQYF. The CDR3 region has the DNA TGTGCCAGCTCACCGGGACAGGCGAACTCCTACGAGCAGTACTTC.

The V call is TRBV28, the J call TRBJ1-2; D is possibly TRBD1 (6 bases). Trimming left V 3 bases short and J 3 bases short, with 20 bases between. Germline loops: CDR1 MDHEN, CDR2 SYDVKM. There are 17 residues in the CDR3. DNA of the CDR3: TGTGCCAGCAGTTTTATCAGAAGGAGGGGGATACACTATGGCTACACCTTC. Its protein product is CASSFIRRRGIHYGYTF.

The chain couples TRBV6-5 to TRBJ1-5; D may be TRBD1 (5 bases). The CDR3 is made up of 14 amino acids. Germline V lookup: CDR1 MNHEY, CDR2 SVGAGI. V lost 4 bases to trimming and J lost 6 bases, with 13 bases between them. CDR3 sequence reads: CASSSRGGGQPQHF. The CDR3 DNA follows: TGTGCCAGCAGTTCAAGGGGAGGTGGTCAGCCCCAGCATTTT.

The sample holds a few counts of this clone. The sample carries other DNA sequences with the same CDR3. V is TRBV10-3 and J is TRBJ2-7; D is unclear. This CDR3 has 12 residues. The V end was cut by 0 bases, the J end by 4 bases, with 4 bases between. CDR1 is ENHRY, CDR2 SYGVKD, per germline. DNA for the CDR3: TGTGCCATCAGTGAGTCAGGGTACGAGCAGTACTTC. Translated, it gives CAISESGYEQYF.

The V gene is TRBV7-9, the J gene TRBJ2-7; D remains unclear. The CDR3 covers 12 residues. The germline CDR1 and CDR2 sequences are SEHNR and FQNEAQ (reference sequence). V dropped 5 bases and J dropped 7 bases, with 12 bases sitting between them. In DNA, the CDR3 is TGTGCCAGCAGCCCTGGCCTGTGGGAGCAGTACTTC. Amino acid sequence: CASSPGLWEQYF.

The rearrangement joins TRBV19 to TRBJ1-5; D perhaps matches TRBD1 (6 bases). Germline CDR1 LNHDA, CDR2 SQIVND (reference sequence). With 5 bases removed from V and 1 base from J, the gap between germline ends came to 15 bases. The CDR3 is 16 amino acids. The CDR3 sequence: CASSPRGGASNQPQHF. The CDR3 DNA follows: TGTGCCAGTAGTCCACGGGGGGGGGCAAGCAATCAGCCCCAGCATTTT.

This clone was counted a single time. The CDR3 nucleotides read TGTGCCAGCAGTAGACAGGGGAGTGACAATCAGCCCCAGCATTTT. This encodes CASSRQGSDNQPQHF. J is TRBJ1-5 and V is TRBV2; 8 bases line up with TRBD1. CDR3 length: 15 amino acids. The V and J ends lost 5 bases and 3 bases, in that order; junction bases with no gene match: 6. Germline lookup yields CDR1 SNHLY and CDR2 FYNNEI.

This chain connects TRBV7-9 to TRBJ1-1; TRBD1 might be the D (5 bases). Trimming pared 1 base from V and 5 bases from J, leaving 14 bases between. Per the germline V gene, CDR1 is SEHNR and CDR2 is FQNEAQ (reference sequence). This CDR3 contains 15 residues. CDR3 sequence: CASSLGGTRGTEAFF. The CDR3 region has the DNA TGTGCCAGCAGCTTAGGAGGGACCCGAGGTACTGAAGCTTTCTTT.

The chain couples TRBV25-1 to TRBJ2-7; 7 bases are a match to TRBD1. V dropped 2 bases and J dropped 0; count of bases not matched to a gene: 4. This CDR3 contains 15 residues. The germline V gene encodes CDR1 MGHDK and CDR2 SYGVNS. The CDR3 loop reads CASSETGALSYEQYF. The CDR3 DNA sequence: TGTGCCAGCAGTGAAACAGGGGCCCTCTCCTACGAGCAGTACTTC.

The CDR3 region has the DNA TGCGCCAGCAGCACCGGACAGGGGCCGGGGGAGCAGTACTTC. This sequence encodes CASSTGQGPGEQYF. The chain uses TRBV5-1 and TRBJ2-7; TRBD1 agrees at 9 bases. V shed 4 bases and J 7 bases; nucleotides not matched to a gene: 9. Germline V CDR1 and CDR2: SGHRS, YFSETQ. This CDR3 has 14 residues.

Details on this clone: Other DNA sequences in the same sample also yield this CDR3. The V call is TRBV11-2, the J call TRBJ2-5; TRBD1 matches 7 bases. The V gene end was trimmed by 3 bases and the J gene end by 3 bases; junction bases not matched to a gene: 1. Germline V CDR1 and CDR2: SGHAT, FQNNGV. CDR3 length equals 13 residues. CDR3 in DNA: TGTGCCAGCAGCTTGGGACAGAAAGAGACCCAGTACTTC. Its protein product is CASSLGQKETQYF.

This chain connects TRBV18 to TRBJ2-7, with D unresolved. CDR3 length: 14 residues. Germline loops: CDR1 KGHSH, CDR2 LQKENI. Trimming removed 1 base at V and 0 bases at J, with 7 bases between. For the CDR3, the DNA is TGTGCCAGCTCACCACAGGGCGCCTCCTACGAGCAGTACTTC. Translated, it gives CASSPQGASYEQYF.

Written as DNA, the CDR3 is TGTGCCAGCAAAATGGACAGTCTGAACACTGAAGCTTTCTTT. Its protein is CASKMDSLNTEAFF. The genes are TRBV6-5 and TRBJ1-1; perhaps TRBD1 as D (6 bases). Trimming took 7 bases from V and 0 from J, leaving 12 bases between them. The germline V gene encodes CDR1 MNHEY and CDR2 SVGAGI. There are 14 residues in the CDR3.

This clone has only one observation. The chain couples TRBV7-3 to TRBJ2-7; 7 bases agree with TRBD1. V trimming: 4 bases; J trimming: 6 bases; junction bases outside the gene matches: 3. The CDR3 is 12 residues long. Germline CDR1 reads SGHTA; CDR2 reads FQGTGA. CDR3: CASSSGGSEQYF. The CDR3 coding sequence is TGTGCCAGCAGCTCAGGGGGATCCGAGCAGTACTTC.

The V and J genes are TRBV6-1 and TRBJ1-1; D not certain. The V and J ends lost 5 bases and 0 bases respectively, with 10 bases between them. The CDR3 has 14 amino acids. CDR1 is MNHNS and CDR2 is SASEGT in the germline V gene. CDR3 in DNA: TGTGCCAGCAGTTCTAAGGGAATGAACACTGAAGCTTTCTTT. This encodes CASSSKGMNTEAFF.

The V and J genes are TRBV19 and TRBJ1-2; 9 nucleotides match TRBD1. CDR1 and CDR2 from the germline V gene are LNHDA and SQIVND (reference sequence). V shed 7 bases and J 1 base; nucleotides not matched to a gene: 4. This CDR3 has 14 amino acids. The CDR3 region is CASTGQGINYGYTF. The CDR3 DNA reads TGTGCCAGTACGGGACAGGGAATTAACTATGGCTACACCTTC.

A note on this clone: The identical CDR3 is also encoded by other nucleotide sequences in the sample. The rearrangement uses TRBV19 and TRBJ2-5, with a possible D match to TRBD1 (5 bases). In germline, CDR1 is LNHDA, CDR2 SQIVND (reference sequence). Trimming cost V 5 bases and J 5 bases, with 6 bases left between them. This CDR3 is 11 amino acids long. This CDR3 reads CASSPGETQYF. The CDR3 DNA follows: TGTGCCAGTAGTCCAGGGGAGACCCAGTACTTC.

The chain employs TRBV19 and TRBJ1-6; D is ambiguous. The CDR3 extends over 14 amino acids. Germline V CDR1 and CDR2: LNHDA, SQIVND (reference sequence). V lost 6 bases and J 8 bases, leaving 14 bases between the germline ends. The CDR3 sequence is CASSDFARDSPLHF. For the CDR3, the DNA is TGTGCCAGTAGCGACTTCGCGAGAGATTCACCCCTCCACTTT.

This clone was seen more than once but under ten times. This chain connects TRBV25-1 to TRBJ1-1; no firm D call. V was cut by 8 bases and J by 4 bases, with 17 bases left in between. The V gene's germline CDR1 is MGHDK and CDR2 SYGVNS. This CDR3 spans 14 amino acids. In DNA, the CDR3 is TGTGCCAGCTCCGGGGATGGGCTTTCCACTGAAGCTTTCTTT. Protein sequence: CASSGDGLSTEAFF.